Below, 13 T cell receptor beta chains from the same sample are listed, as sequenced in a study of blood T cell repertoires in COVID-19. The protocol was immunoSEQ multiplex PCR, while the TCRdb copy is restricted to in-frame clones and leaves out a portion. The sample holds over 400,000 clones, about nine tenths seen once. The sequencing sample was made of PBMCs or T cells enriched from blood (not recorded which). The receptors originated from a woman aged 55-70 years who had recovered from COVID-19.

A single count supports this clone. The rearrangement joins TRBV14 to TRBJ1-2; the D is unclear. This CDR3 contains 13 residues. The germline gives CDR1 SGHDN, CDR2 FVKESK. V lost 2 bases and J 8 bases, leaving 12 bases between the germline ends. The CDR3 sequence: CASSQIRRGGYTF. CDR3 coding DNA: TGTGCCAGCAGCCAAATCCGGCGCGGGGGCTACACCTTC.

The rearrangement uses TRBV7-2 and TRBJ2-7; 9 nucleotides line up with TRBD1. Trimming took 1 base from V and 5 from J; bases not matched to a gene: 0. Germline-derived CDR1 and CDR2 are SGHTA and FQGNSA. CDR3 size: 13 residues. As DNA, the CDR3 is TGTGCCAGCAGCTTAGACAGGGGGCACGAGCAGTACGTC. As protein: CASSLDRGHEQYV.

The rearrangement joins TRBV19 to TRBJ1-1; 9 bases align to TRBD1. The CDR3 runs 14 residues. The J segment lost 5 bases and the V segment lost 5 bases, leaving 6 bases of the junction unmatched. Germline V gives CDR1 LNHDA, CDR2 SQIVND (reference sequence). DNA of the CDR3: TGTGCCAGTAGTTCGAACAGGGGGCGAACTGAAGCTTTCTTT. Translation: CASSSNRGRTEAFF.

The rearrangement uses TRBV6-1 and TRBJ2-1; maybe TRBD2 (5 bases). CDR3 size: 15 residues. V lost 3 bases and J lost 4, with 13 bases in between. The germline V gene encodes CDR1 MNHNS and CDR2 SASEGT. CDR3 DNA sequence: TGTGCCAGCAGTGACGGAGTGACTATGTACAATGAGCAGTTCTTC. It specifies CASSDGVTMYNEQFF.

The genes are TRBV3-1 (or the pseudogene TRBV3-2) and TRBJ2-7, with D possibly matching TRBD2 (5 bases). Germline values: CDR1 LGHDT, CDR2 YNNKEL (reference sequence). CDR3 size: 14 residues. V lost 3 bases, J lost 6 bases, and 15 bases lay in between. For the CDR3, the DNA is TGTGCCAGCAGCCAGGGCCCGGGGAACGGCGAGCAGTACTTC. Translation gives CASSQGPGNGEQYF.

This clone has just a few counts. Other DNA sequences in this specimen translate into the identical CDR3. The CDR3 DNA sequence: TGTGCCAGCAGTTACGGGGGGAACTCTGGAAACACCATATATTTT. Translated: CASSYGGNSGNTIYF. This chain links TRBV6-5 with TRBJ1-3; possible D gene TRBD1, 5 bases. This CDR3 comprises 15 residues. Germline CDR1 and CDR2: MNHEY and SVGAGI. The germline V and J ends were trimmed by 2 bases and 0 bases, with 8 bases remaining between them.

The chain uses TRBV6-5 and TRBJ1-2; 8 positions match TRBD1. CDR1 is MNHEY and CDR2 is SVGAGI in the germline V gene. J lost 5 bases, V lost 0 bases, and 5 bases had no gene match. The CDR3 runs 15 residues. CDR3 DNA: TGTGCCAGCAGTTACTCGATACAGGGGGGTTATGGCTACACCTTC. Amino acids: CASSYSIQGGYGYTF.

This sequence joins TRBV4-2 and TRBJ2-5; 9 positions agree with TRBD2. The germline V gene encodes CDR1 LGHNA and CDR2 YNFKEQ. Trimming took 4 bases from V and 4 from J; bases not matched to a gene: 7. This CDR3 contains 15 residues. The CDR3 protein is CASSPWGSGGETQYF. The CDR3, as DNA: TGTGCCAGCAGCCCGTGGGGTAGCGGGGGAGAGACCCAGTACTTC.

The CDR3 nucleotides are TGTGCCAGCAGCCCACTCGGGTCAGGGGCCAACGTCCTGACTTTC. Amino acids: CASSPLGSGANVLTF. J is TRBJ2-6 and V is TRBV3-1 (or the pseudogene TRBV3-2); the D is unclear. The CDR3 loop spans 15 amino acids. Germline V CDR1 and CDR2: LGHDT, YNNKEL (reference sequence). Trimming took 4 bases from V and 4 from J, leaving 11 bases between them.

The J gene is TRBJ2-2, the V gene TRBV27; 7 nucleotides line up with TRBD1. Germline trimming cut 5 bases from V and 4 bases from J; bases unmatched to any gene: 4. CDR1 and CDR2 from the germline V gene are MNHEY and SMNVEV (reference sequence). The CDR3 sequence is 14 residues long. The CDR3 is CASSPGTVTGELFF. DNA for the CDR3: TGTGCCAGCAGTCCTGGGACAGTCACCGGGGAGCTGTTTTTT.

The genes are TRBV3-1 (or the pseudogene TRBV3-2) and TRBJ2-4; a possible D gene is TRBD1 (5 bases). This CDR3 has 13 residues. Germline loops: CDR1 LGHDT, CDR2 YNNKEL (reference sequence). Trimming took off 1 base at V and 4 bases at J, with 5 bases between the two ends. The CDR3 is CASSQGQKNIQYF. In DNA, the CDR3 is TGTGCCAGCAGCCAAGGACAGAAAAACATTCAGTACTTC.

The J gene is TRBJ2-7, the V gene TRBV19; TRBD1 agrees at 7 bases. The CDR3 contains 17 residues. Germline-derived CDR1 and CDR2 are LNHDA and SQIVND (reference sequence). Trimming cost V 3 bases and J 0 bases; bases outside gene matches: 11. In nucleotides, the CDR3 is TGTGCCAGTAGTATTGGATTGACAGGGTTAGCCTCCTACGAGCAGTACTTC. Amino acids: CASSIGLTGLASYEQYF.

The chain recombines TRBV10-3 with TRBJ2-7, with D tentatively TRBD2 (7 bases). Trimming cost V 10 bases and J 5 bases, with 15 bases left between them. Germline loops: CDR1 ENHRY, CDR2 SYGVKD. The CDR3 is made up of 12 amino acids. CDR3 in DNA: TGTGCCACGAAGGGGGGGGGCGACGAGCAGTACTTC. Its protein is CATKGGGDEQYF.